This entry lists 20 T cell receptor beta chains sequenced from one sample in a study of response to subunit inactivated influenza vaccine. Using its own MiXCR run on the RT-PCR reads, TCRdb lists one record per CDR3 protein. This repertoire shows around 750,000 distinct CDR3 sequences, around 20% found once; its top ten account for 10%. The sequencing used PBMCs from blood, collected around 5 days after vaccination. All receptors derive from a man aged 45 to 65 who received an inactivated influenza vaccine.

This clonotype was seen a handful of times. The chain combines TRBV7-9 with TRBJ1-1; 7 bases line up with TRBD1. Germline CDR1 reads SEHNR; CDR2 reads FQNEAQ (reference sequence). J lost 4 bases, V lost 4 bases, and 6 bases had no gene match. The CDR3 covers 14 residues. The CDR3 bases are TGTGCCAGCAGCTCCCAGGGGGGGCTCACTGAAGCTTTCTTT. It yields the protein CASSSQGGLTEAFF.

The chain couples TRBV15 to TRBJ2-5; no firm D call. Germline CDR1 is LNHNV and CDR2 is YYDKDF (reference sequence). The CDR3 spans 12 residues. The V end was cut by 0 bases, the J end by 8 bases, with 7 bases between. CDR3 sequence reads: CATSRDSFTQYF. The CDR3, as DNA: TGTGCCACCAGCAGAGATTCATTCACCCAGTACTTC.

This clonotype was detected once. CDR3 in amino acids: CASSHRGYKDYNEQFF. The DNA of the CDR3 is TGTGCCAGCAGCCACAGAGGGTACAAAGACTACAATGAGCAGTTCTTC. The gene calls are TRBV3-1 and TRBJ2-1; D is possibly TRBD2 (5 bases). The CDR3 spans 16 residues. V was pared by 3 bases and J by 3 bases, with 15 bases between. The V gene's germline CDR1 is LGHDT and CDR2 YNNKEL (reference sequence).

In DNA, the CDR3 is TGTGCCAGCAGCCAACAGGTCCGTTCCCCCTACAATGAGCAGTTCTTC. Translation gives CASSQQVRSPYNEQFF. The V gene is TRBV4-2, the J gene TRBJ2-1; unclear D gene. Per the germline V gene, CDR1 is LGHNA and CDR2 is YNFKEQ. This CDR3 has 16 amino acids. Between the trimmed V and J ends, which lost 2 bases and 2 bases, there was a span of 13 bases.

The chain uses TRBV18 and TRBJ2-1, with 8 bases lining up with TRBD2. This CDR3 region has 15 residues. The germline gives CDR1 KGHSH, CDR2 LQKENI. Trimming took 3 bases from V and 4 from J; bases not matched to a gene: 5. CDR3 in amino acids: CASSPGTRGYNEQFF. CDR3 nucleotides: TGTGCCAGCTCACCCGGGACTAGAGGGTACAATGAGCAGTTCTTC.

This clonotype has just a few counts. V and J are TRBV29-1 and TRBJ2-7; D unclear. CDR1 is SQVTM and CDR2 is ANQGSEA in the germline V gene. This CDR3 region has 12 residues. Trimming pared 2 bases from V and 2 bases from J, leaving 7 bases between. The CDR3 loop reads CSVEKNAYEQYF. The CDR3 nucleotides are TGCAGCGTTGAAAAGAATGCCTACGAGCAGTACTTC.

The chain uses TRBV7-9 and TRBJ2-2, with D tentatively TRBD1 or TRBD2 (5 bases each). The CDR3 contains 16 residues. V was cut by 5 bases and J by 1 base, with 14 bases left in between. Germline CDR1 and CDR2: SEHNR and FQNEAQ (reference sequence). CDR3 nucleotides: TGTGCCAGCAGCCCGACCGGGACGCGGAACACCGGGGAGCTGTTTTTT. It encodes CASSPTGTRNTGELFF.

This clonotype was seen only a few times. The rearrangement links TRBV7-2 to TRBJ2-5; D possibly uses TRBD1 or TRBD2 (5 bases each). Germline loops: CDR1 SGHTA, CDR2 FQGNSA. The length of the CDR3 is 15 residues. Trimming left V 2 bases short and J 5 bases short, with 15 bases between. CDR3: CASSLRGLGIETQYF. The CDR3, as DNA: TGTGCCAGCAGCTTACGGGGCTTGGGGATTGAGACCCAGTACTTC.

J is TRBJ1-6 and V is TRBV6-5; D ambiguous. The CDR3 sequence is 17 residues long. The germline V gene encodes CDR1 MNHEY and CDR2 SVGAGI. The ends were cut back, 0 bases at V and 0 bases at J, with 9 bases in the middle. In nucleotides, the CDR3 is TGTGCCAGCAGTTACTCGATAGCGAGCTCCTATAATTCACCCCTCCACTTT. Translation gives CASSYSIASSYNSPLHF.

This clonotype was observed a few times. The chain has TRBV7-9 and TRBJ1-1, with D hard to call. V was shortened by 1 base and J by 3 bases, with 6 bases between the two germline ends. Looked up from germline, CDR1 is SEHNR and CDR2 is FQNEAQ (reference sequence). This CDR3 region has 13 residues. The CDR3 here is CASSLGVHTEAFF. CDR3 in DNA: TGTGCCAGCAGCTTAGGGGTCCACACTGAAGCTTTCTTT.

The CDR3 region has the DNA TGTGCCAGTAGTATGTCCGGACCTTACTACAATGAGCAGTTCTTC. This gives the protein CASSMSGPYYNEQFF. The J gene is TRBJ2-1, the V gene TRBV19; D is ambiguous. The V end was cut by 3 bases, the J end by 3 bases, with 12 bases between. CDR3 length: 15 amino acids. CDR1 LNHDA and CDR2 SQIVND come from the germline V gene (reference sequence).

There are a few counts of this clonotype. The rearrangement links TRBV6-5 to TRBJ2-1; TRBD1 aligns across 7 bases. The CDR3 spans 16 residues. The trim removed 4 bases at V and 2 bases at J, leaving 8 bases unmatched. Germline V gene sequence: CDR1 MNHEY, CDR2 SVGAGI. CDR3 residues: CASSFDTGVAYNEQFF. The CDR3 bases are TGTGCCAGCAGTTTTGACACAGGGGTGGCCTACAATGAGCAGTTCTTC.

The chain has TRBV4-1 and TRBJ1-4, with 7 bases matching TRBD1. With V trimmed by 3 bases and J by 5 bases, 9 bases remained unmatched. Per the germline V gene, CDR1 is MGHRA and CDR2 is YSYEKL. The CDR3 consists of 16 residues. The CDR3 DNA sequence: TGCGCCAGCAGCCAGGAGGGACAGCTGAGAAATGAAAAACTGTTTTTT. Its translation is CASSQEGQLRNEKLFF.

This chain connects TRBV11-1 to TRBJ2-4; D possibly uses TRBD1 or TRBD2 (5 bases each). Trimming removed 5 bases from V and 2 bases from J, with 22 bases in between. The CDR3 sequence is 18 residues long. The germline CDR1 and CDR2 sequences are SGHAT and FQDESV (reference sequence). CDR3 amino acids: CASSPVLGVTGTKNIQYF. DNA of the CDR3: TGTGCCAGCAGCCCGGTATTGGGGGTGACGGGGACCAAAAACATTCAGTACTTC.

The CDR3 sequence is CASSTGTGSSGANVLTF. The CDR3 nucleotides are TGTGCCAGCAGTACCGGGACAGGGAGCTCTGGGGCCAACGTCCTGACTTTC. V usage is TRBV6-1 and J usage is TRBJ2-6, with 9 bases that match TRBD1. J was trimmed by 0 bases and V by 5 bases; bases with no gene match: 5. CDR1 is MNHNS and CDR2 is SASEGT in the germline V gene. This CDR3 region has 17 residues.

This sequence joins TRBV15 and TRBJ2-1; the match to TRBD1 covers 7 bases. Trimming at V came to 3 bases and at J to 4 bases, leaving 3 bases not matched to a gene. Germline V gene data show CDR1 as LNHNV and CDR2 as YYDKDF (reference sequence). The CDR3 runs to 14 residues. As DNA, the CDR3 is TGTGCCACCAGCAGTCAGGGGGTTTACAATGAGCAGTTCTTC. Translation: CATSSQGVYNEQFF.

A few counts support this clonotype. CDR3: CSARDNLAGERDTQYF. CDR3 DNA: TGCAGTGCTAGAGATAACCTAGCGGGGGAGAGAGATACGCAGTATTTT. The rearrangement links TRBV20-1 to TRBJ2-3, with 10 bases that match TRBD2. Germline CDR1 DFQATT, CDR2 SNEGSKA (reference sequence). The J segment lost 5 bases and the V segment lost 0 bases, leaving 8 bases of the junction unmatched. The CDR3 spans 16 residues.

This clonotype was counted between two and nine times. This chain links TRBV4-2 with TRBJ2-3; D is uncertain. Looked up from germline, CDR1 is LGHNA and CDR2 is YNFKEQ. V was trimmed by 1 base and J by 6 bases, leaving 8 bases between them. The CDR3 consists of 13 residues. CDR3 DNA sequence: TGTGCCAGCAGCCAAGGGACCGGTGATACGCAGTATTTT. Its protein product is CASSQGTGDTQYF.

This clonotype has a count of ten or more. This chain joins TRBV5-1 and TRBJ2-3, with 12 positions matching TRBD2. The CDR3 contains 15 residues. V shed 3 bases and J 2 bases; nucleotides not matched to a gene: 1. The germline V gene has CDR1 SGHRS and CDR2 YFSETQ. The DNA for the CDR3 is TGCGCCAGCAGCTCTAGCGGGAGGGTCACAGATACGCAGTATTTT. Translating it yields CASSSSGRVTDTQYF. The whole variable domain, remainder taken from reference TRBV5-1 and TRBJ2-3, is KAGVTQTPRYLIKTRGQQVTLSCSPISGHRSVSWYQQTPGQGLQFLFEYFSETQRNKGNFPGRFSGRQFSNSRSEMNVSTLELGDSALYLCASSSSGRVTDTQYFGPGTRLTVL.

J is TRBJ2-6 and V is TRBV20-1; 7 bases line up with TRBD2. The germline V gene has CDR1 DFQATT and CDR2 SNEGSKA (reference sequence). Trimming at V came to 3 bases and at J to 2 bases, leaving 13 bases not matched to a gene. CDR3 length equals 18 residues. This chain's CDR3 is CSASGSGGTRTGANVLTF. Here the CDR3 DNA reads TGCAGTGCTAGTGGGTCGGGGGGAACTCGCACTGGGGCCAACGTCCTGACTTTC.